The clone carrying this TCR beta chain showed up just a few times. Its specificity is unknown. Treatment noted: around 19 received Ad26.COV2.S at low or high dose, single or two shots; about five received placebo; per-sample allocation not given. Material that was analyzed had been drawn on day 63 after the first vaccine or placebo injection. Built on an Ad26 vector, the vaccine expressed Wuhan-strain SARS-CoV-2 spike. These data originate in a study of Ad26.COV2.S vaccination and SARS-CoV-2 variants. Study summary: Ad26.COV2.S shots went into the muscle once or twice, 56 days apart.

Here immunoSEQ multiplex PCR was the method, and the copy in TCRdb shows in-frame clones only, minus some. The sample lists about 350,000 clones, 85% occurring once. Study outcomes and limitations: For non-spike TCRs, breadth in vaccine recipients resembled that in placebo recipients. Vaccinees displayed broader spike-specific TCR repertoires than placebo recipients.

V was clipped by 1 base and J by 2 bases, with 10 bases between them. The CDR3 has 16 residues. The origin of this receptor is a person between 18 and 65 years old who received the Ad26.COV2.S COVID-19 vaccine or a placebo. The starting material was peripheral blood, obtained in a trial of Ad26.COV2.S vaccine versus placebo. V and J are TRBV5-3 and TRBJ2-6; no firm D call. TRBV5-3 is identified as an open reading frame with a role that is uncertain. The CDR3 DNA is TGTGCCAGAAGCTTGTCGAGTGTACCTGGGGCCAACGTCCTGACTTTC. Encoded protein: CARSLSSVPGANVLTF.